This TCR beta chain was retrieved from a study of human T cells and chemical hapten exposure. In the study overall: Patients, largely female, had alopecia areata, totalis or universalis.

The V gene lost 4 bases and the J gene lost 8 bases, with 11 bases spanning the gap. CDR1 and CDR2 from the germline V gene are WSHSY and SAAADI. CDR3 length: 12 residues. The library labeled individual cDNA molecules by adding unique molecular identifiers to them. A single record per CDR3 protein comes from TCRdb applying MiXCR to the RACE reads. The sample lists roughly 82,000 distinct CDR3 sequences, 12% occurring once. Time point described: patch test 1, 2 weeks after DPC sensitization. Stated treatment: therapeutic diphenylcyclopropenone sensitization with weekly scalp DPC. The clonotype comes from a woman aged 60-75 years with alopecia areata. Some clones in this sample may be carry-over from other donors' samples. The rearrangement joins TRBV10-2 to TRBJ1-2, with D maybe TRBD1 (5 bases). Sequencing used whole blood, obtained in connection with sensitization to the hapten diphenylcyclopropenone (DPC). The CDR3 protein is CASSVQRGGYTF. DNA for the CDR3: TGCGCCAGCAGTGTACAGAGGGGCGGCTACACCTTC.